This is a list of T cell receptor beta chains from one sample in a study of beta chain features in type 1 diabetes. Assay: immunoSEQ multiplex PCR; the TCRdb copy retains only in-frame clones and omits some. The data contain 130,000 to 150,000 clones, about 10% of them singletons. Sequenced: naive CD4+ T cells from blood. These receptors came from a man aged 18 to 29 in good health. CDR3s include the opening cysteine and the closing phenylalanine or tryptophan. The order of the fields is V gene, CDR3 length, CDR3 protein.

V gene: TRBV27; CDR3 length: 15; CDR3 protein: CASSLSVRLNSPLHF
V gene: TRBV19; CDR3 length: 14; CDR3 protein: CASSRGQGDQPQHF
V gene: TRBV18; CDR3 length: 16; CDR3 protein: CASSPNGQGNNQPQHF
V gene: TRBV9; CDR3 length: 16; CDR3 protein: CASSTQTAPSGNTIYF
V gene: TRBV5-1; CDR3 length: 12; CDR3 protein: CASSAGTDTQYF
V gene: TRBV27; CDR3 length: 14; CDR3 protein: CASSFVAGTDTQYF
V gene: TRBV6-1; CDR3 length: 12; CDR3 protein: CASSQDSGGAFF
V gene: TRBV6-5; CDR3 length: 15; CDR3 protein: CASSSERGQNTEAFF
V gene: TRBV19; CDR3 length: 15; CDR3 protein: CASSIVGGGANEQFF
V gene: TRBV7-2; CDR3 length: 13; CDR3 protein: CASSERGQETQYF
V gene: TRBV7-2; CDR3 length: 15; CDR3 protein: CASSRGTVSSYEQYF
V gene: TRBV4-1; CDR3 length: 17; CDR3 protein: CASSQDPDRIPRDEQYF